These 21 T cell receptor beta chains were sequenced from one sample in a study of blood T cell repertoires in COVID-19. Measured with immunoSEQ multiplex PCR; TCRdb has only the in-frame clones, and not every one. The sample carries about 290,000 clones, around 90% recorded once. Input material: PBMCs or T cells enriched from blood (not recorded which). These receptors all come from a woman in her 40s who had recovered from COVID-19.

This rearrangement joins TRBV5-6 to TRBJ1-2; D is unclear. V lost 4 bases to trimming and J lost 5 bases, with 12 bases between them. The CDR3 spans 13 residues. From germline, CDR1 is SGHDT and CDR2 YYEEEE. CDR3 DNA: TGTGCCAGCAGCACGCGCAGACTATATGGCTACACCTTC. Translation: CASSTRRLYGYTF.

This rearrangement joins TRBV5-5 to TRBJ2-7; D not resolved. There are 12 residues in the CDR3. V lost 0 bases, J lost 5 bases, and 6 bases lay in between. Per germline, CDR1 SGHKS and CDR2 YYEKEE (reference sequence). CDR3 residues: CASSLGYNEQYF. The CDR3 DNA sequence: TGTGCCAGCAGCTTGGGCTATAACGAGCAGTACTTC.

The genes are TRBV10-3 and TRBJ2-1; D call uncertain. This CDR3 has 14 residues. Germline assignment: CDR1 ENHRY and CDR2 SYGVKD. Trimming pared 3 bases from V and 14 bases from J, leaving 20 bases between. CDR3 in DNA: TGTGCCATCAGTGACCTAGGCTCGGCAGCCTACGAGTTCTTC. Amino acids: CAISDLGSAAYEFF.

This clone occurred once. The rearrangement joins TRBV5-4 to TRBJ2-5; D not resolved. Germline V gives CDR1 SGHNT, CDR2 YYREEE (reference sequence). The V end was cut by 1 base, the J end by 0 bases, with 4 bases between. CDR3 size: 13 residues. Here the CDR3 reads CASSLRDQETQYF. CDR3 bases: TGTGCCAGCAGCTTGCGGGACCAAGAGACCCAGTACTTC.

The V call is TRBV20-1, the J call TRBJ2-3; 8 bases are a match to TRBD2. The J segment lost 4 bases and the V segment lost 3 bases, leaving 12 bases of the junction unmatched. This CDR3 contains 16 residues. CDR1 and CDR2 (germline): DFQATT, SNEGSKA (reference sequence). The CDR3: CSASSRPGGRADTQYF. CDR3 bases: TGCAGTGCTAGTTCCCGCCCGGGGGGGAGGGCAGATACGCAGTATTTT.

This clone was counted a few times. V is TRBV5-1 and J is TRBJ1-6, with D perhaps TRBD1 (6 bases). V dropped 5 bases and J dropped 0 bases, with 9 bases sitting between them. This CDR3 contains 15 residues. Germline lookup yields CDR1 SGHRS and CDR2 YFSETQ. The CDR3 DNA reads as TGCGCCAGCAGTACAGGGAGCTCCTATAATTCACCCCTCCACTTT. It is translated as CASSTGSSYNSPLHF.

The chain is built from TRBV7-8 and TRBJ2-7; 11 bases align to TRBD2. CDR1 and CDR2 from the germline V gene are SGHVS and FQNEAQ. This CDR3 comprises 14 residues. V shed 6 bases, J shed 2 bases, and the junction held 3 bases outside the gene matches. CDR3 coding DNA: TGTGCCAGCAGTCGACTAGCGGGGACCTACGAGCAGTACTTC. The encoded protein is CASSRLAGTYEQYF.

This chain uses TRBV7-9 with TRBJ2-1; D possibly corresponds to TRBD1 (5 bases). The length of the CDR3 is 15 residues. Looked up from germline, CDR1 is SEHNR and CDR2 is FQNEAQ (reference sequence). The V and J ends lost 5 bases and 2 bases respectively, with 13 bases between them. For the CDR3, the DNA is TGTGCCAGCAGCCCCCAGGGTTCAGCCTACAATGAGCAGTTCTTC. Translation gives CASSPQGSAYNEQFF. Drawing the rest from reference TRBV7-9 and TRBJ2-1, the complete variable domain is DTGVSQNPRHKITKRGQNVTFRCDPISEHNRLYWYRQTLGQGPEFLTYFQNEAQLEKSRLLSDRFSAERPKGSFSTLEIQRTEQGDSAMYLCASSPQGSAYNEQFFGPGTRLTVL.

This rearrangement joins TRBV19 to TRBJ2-5, with 7 bases lining up with TRBD2. The V segment lost 3 bases and the J segment 2 bases; nucleotides outside the gene matches: 6. Germline-derived CDR1 and CDR2 are LNHDA and SQIVND (reference sequence). The CDR3 is 15 residues long. The CDR3 sequence: CASSMVLAAQETQYF. The CDR3 nucleotides read TGTGCCAGTAGTATGGTCCTAGCGGCGCAAGAGACCCAGTACTTC.

The CDR3 region is CAWSVFRSGNTIYF. The CDR3 DNA is TGTGCCTGGAGTGTTTTCAGATCTGGAAACACCATATATTTT. The V and J genes are TRBV30 and TRBJ1-3; D gene unclear. Germline V gives CDR1 GTSNPN, CDR2 SVGIG (reference sequence). The length of the CDR3 is 14 residues. The V and J ends lost 0 bases and 1 base respectively, with 7 bases between them.

CDR3 protein: CASSVGQANTEAFF. As DNA, the CDR3 is TGTGCCAGCAGCGTGGGACAGGCAAACACTGAAGCTTTCTTT. The chain recombines TRBV6-5 with TRBJ1-1; 8 nucleotides match TRBD1. CDR3 length: 14 amino acids. V lost 6 bases, J lost 2 bases, and 5 bases stayed unmatched. The V gene's germline CDR1 is MNHEY and CDR2 SVGAGI.

This sequence joins TRBV30 and TRBJ1-2, with 7 bases fitting TRBD1. The CDR3 sequence is 16 residues long. Trimming cost V 1 base and J 4 bases; bases outside gene matches: 12. Per the germline V gene, CDR1 is GTSNPN and CDR2 is SVGIG (reference sequence). Here the CDR3 reads CAWSGDRQGLSYGYTF. The CDR3 nucleotides read TGTGCCTGGAGTGGAGACCGACAGGGCCTCAGCTATGGCTACACCTTC.

The chain joins TRBV7-9 to TRBJ2-7; D is perhaps TRBD2 (5 bases). With 5 bases removed from V and 3 bases from J, the gap between germline ends came to 20 bases. Germline-derived CDR1 and CDR2 are SEHNR and FQNEAQ (reference sequence). CDR3 size: 16 residues. The CDR3 loop is CASSPIRGKILYEQYF. The CDR3 nucleotides are TGTGCCAGCAGCCCCATCCGAGGGAAGATACTCTACGAGCAGTACTTC.

The CDR3 is CASSDSLRSALGGYTF. CDR3 nucleotide sequence: TGTGCCAGCAGTGACTCGCTACGTTCAGCCCTAGGTGGCTACACCTTC. V usage is TRBV6-4 and J usage is TRBJ1-2; D is ambiguous. This CDR3 is built from 16 residues. Germline CDR1 and CDR2: MRHNA and SNTAGT. V was cut by 0 bases and J by 7 bases, with 18 bases left in between.

The V call is TRBV6-4, the J call TRBJ1-1, with D hard to call. Germline loops: CDR1 MRHNA, CDR2 SNTAGT. The V end was cut by 3 bases, the J end by 8 bases, with 16 bases between. The CDR3 runs 14 residues. Written as DNA, the CDR3 is TGTGCCAGCAGTGAAAACGCTAGGCCGGGGGAAGCTTTCTTT. Its protein is CASSENARPGEAFF.

This CDR3 reads CAISPGQGGNQPQHF. CDR3 DNA sequence: TGTGCCATCAGCCCAGGACAGGGCGGCAATCAGCCCCAGCATTTT. The rearrangement uses TRBV10-3 and TRBJ1-5, with 8 bases lining up with TRBD1. This CDR3 has 15 residues. J gave up 2 bases and V 6 bases, and 6 bases lay outside the gene matches. CDR1 ENHRY and CDR2 SYGVKD come from the germline V gene.

The V gene is TRBV18, the J gene TRBJ1-5, with TRBD1 identical over 10 bases. From germline, CDR1 is KGHSH and CDR2 LQKENI. The length of the CDR3 is 15 residues. V trimming: 5 bases; J trimming: 9 bases; junction bases outside the gene matches: 10. The chain's CDR3 is CASSETGTGVRPQHF. The DNA for the CDR3 is TGTGCCAGCTCAGAGACAGGGACAGGGGTCAGGCCCCAGCATTTT.

In this sample, this clone turned up once. This chain links TRBV9 with TRBJ2-1, with no clear D. With 4 bases removed from V and 5 bases from J, the gap between germline ends came to 13 bases. This CDR3 has 14 residues. CDR1 is SGDLS and CDR2 is YYNGEE in the germline V gene. The CDR3: CASSLTSGNNEQFF. In DNA, the CDR3 is TGTGCCAGCAGCCTCACTTCGGGTAACAATGAGCAGTTCTTC.

The chain employs TRBV28 and TRBJ1-1; maybe TRBD1 (6 bases). This CDR3 is 15 amino acids long. V lost 5 bases and J 5 bases, leaving 18 bases between the germline ends. CDR1 MDHEN and CDR2 SYDVKM come from the germline V gene. CDR3 bases: TGTGCCAGCAGTAGGGGCATGAAGGGGGGGACTGAAGCTTTCTTT. Amino acids: CASSRGMKGGTEAFF.

The V and J genes are TRBV10-2 and TRBJ2-7; 7 bases agree with TRBD1. Germline V gives CDR1 WSHSY, CDR2 SAAADI. The CDR3 runs 15 residues. The V gene end was trimmed by 7 bases and the J gene end by 3 bases; junction bases not matched to a gene: 12. CDR3 sequence (DNA): TGCGCCAGCAAATCTTCGGCAGGGGGTGACTACGAGCAGTACTTC. It is translated as CASKSSAGGDYEQYF.

This chain uses TRBV2 with TRBJ1-2, with 11 positions matching TRBD1. CDR3 length: 14 amino acids. With 10 bases clipped from V and 4 bases from J, the junction kept 8 bases outside the gene matches. The germline V gene has CDR1 SNHLY and CDR2 FYNNEI. The CDR3 reads CATKDRGLLYGYTF. CDR3 in DNA: TGTGCCACGAAGGACAGGGGGCTCCTCTATGGCTACACCTTC.